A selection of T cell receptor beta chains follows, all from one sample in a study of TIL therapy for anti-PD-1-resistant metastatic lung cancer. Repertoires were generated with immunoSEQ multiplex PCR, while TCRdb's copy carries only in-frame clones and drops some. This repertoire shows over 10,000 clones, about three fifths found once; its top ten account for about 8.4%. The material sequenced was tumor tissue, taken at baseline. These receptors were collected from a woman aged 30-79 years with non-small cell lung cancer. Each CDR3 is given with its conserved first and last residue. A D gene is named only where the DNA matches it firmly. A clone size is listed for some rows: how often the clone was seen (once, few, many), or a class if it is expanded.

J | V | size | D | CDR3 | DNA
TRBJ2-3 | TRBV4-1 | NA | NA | CASSPGRISTDTQYF | TGCGCCAGCAGCCCTGGGCGGATTAGCACAGATACGCAGTATTTT
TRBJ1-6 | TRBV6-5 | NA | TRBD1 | CASSPETGENSPLHF | TGTGCCAGCAGTCCGGAGACAGGGGAAAATTCACCCCTCCACTTT
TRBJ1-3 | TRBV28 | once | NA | CASSWAVAGVGNTIYF | TGTGCCAGCAGTTGGGCAGTGGCCGGGGTTGGAAACACCATATATTTT
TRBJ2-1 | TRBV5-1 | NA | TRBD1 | CASSLEGQGYNEQFF | TGCGCCAGCAGCTTGGAGGGACAGGGATACAATGAGCAGTTCTTC
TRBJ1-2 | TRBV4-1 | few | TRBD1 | CASSQDQRQGARGYTF | TGCGCCAGCAGCCAAGATCAGCGACAGGGGGCTCGAGGCTACACCTTC
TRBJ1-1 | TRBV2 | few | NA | CASKVGEAGTEAFF | TGTGCCAGCAAAGTAGGGGAGGCCGGGACTGAAGCTTTCTTT
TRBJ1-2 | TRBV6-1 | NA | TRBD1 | CASSPGGTVGSYTF | TGTGCCAGCAGTCCAGGAGGGACAGTAGGGAGCTACACCTTC
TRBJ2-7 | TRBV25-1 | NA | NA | CASSESSGVGSSYEQYF | TGTGCCAGCAGTGAATCTAGTGGGGTGGGTAGCTCCTACGAGCAGTACTTC
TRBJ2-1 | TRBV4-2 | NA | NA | CASSPPGPSSYNEQFF | TGTGCCAGCAGCCCCCCCGGCCCGAGCTCCTACAATGAGCAGTTCTTC
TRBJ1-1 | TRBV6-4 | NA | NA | CASSEWNTEAFF | TGTGCCAGCAGCGAATGGAACACTGAAGCTTTCTTT
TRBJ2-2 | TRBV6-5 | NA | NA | CASRSFGELFF | TGTGCCAGCCGAAGTTTCGGGGAGCTGTTTTTT
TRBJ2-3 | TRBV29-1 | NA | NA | CSALRGFSTDTQYF | TGCAGCGCACTACGGGGGTTTAGCACAGATACGCAGTATTTT
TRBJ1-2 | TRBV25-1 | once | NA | CASSVDRTSGGYTF | TGTGCCAGCAGTGTCGATAGGACTTCCGGCGGCTACACCTTC
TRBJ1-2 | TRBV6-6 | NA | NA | CASSLGQNYGYTF | TGTGCCAGCAGCTTAGGACAGAACTATGGCTACACCTTC
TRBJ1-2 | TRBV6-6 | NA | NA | CASSLMGRDYGYTF | TGTGCCAGCAGTTTGATGGGGAGGGACTATGGCTACACCTTC
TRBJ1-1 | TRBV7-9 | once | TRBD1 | CASSFLQGADAFF | TGTGCCAGCAGCTTCCTACAGGGGGCTGACGCTTTCTTT
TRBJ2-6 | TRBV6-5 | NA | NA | CATGPPLGGANVLTF | TGTGCCACGGGACCCCCGTTGGGTGGGGCCAACGTCCTGACTTTC